Presented here are 8 T cell receptor beta chains from one specimen sequenced in a study of shared clonotypes between healthy human individuals. The method was immunoSEQ multiplex PCR; TCRdb's version includes in-frame clones alone and lacks a portion of them. This table holds about 450,000 clones, around 79% found once. Sequenced sample: PBMCs. The receptor set was obtained from a woman in her thirties or forties in good health. Some clones in this sample may be carry-over from other donors' samples.

The chain combines TRBV7-2 with TRBJ1-4; D not resolved. The germline V gene encodes CDR1 SGHTA and CDR2 FQGNSA. The CDR3 totals 16 residues. Trimming left V 5 bases short and J 3 bases short, with 16 bases between. The CDR3 sequence is CASSPPFAGSNEKLFF. The CDR3 DNA reads TGTGCCAGCAGCCCCCCCTTTGCGGGATCTAATGAAAAACTGTTTTTT.

This chain links TRBV19 with TRBJ1-5; TRBD1 might be the D (5 bases). The CDR3 has 15 residues. Per germline, CDR1 LNHDA and CDR2 SQIVND (reference sequence). Trimming pared 5 bases from V and 0 bases from J, leaving 11 bases between. The CDR3 loop is CASSPSGGSNQPQHF. The CDR3 nucleotides are TGTGCCAGTAGTCCCAGCGGGGGTAGCAATCAGCCCCAGCATTTT.

The V gene is TRBV30, the J gene TRBJ2-1, with unresolved D. The CDR3 is 13 amino acids. Germline V gene lookup returns CDR1 GTSNPN and CDR2 SVGIG (reference sequence). With 0 bases removed from V and 2 bases from J, the gap between germline ends came to 5 bases. Here the CDR3 reads CAWSVRTYNEQFF. In nucleotides, the CDR3 is TGTGCCTGGAGTGTTCGGACCTACAATGAGCAGTTCTTC.

This clone was detected only once. This chain links TRBV7-3 with TRBJ1-1; 8 bases align to TRBD1. This CDR3 is built from 14 residues. The ends lost 3 bases at V and 2 bases at J; junction bases unmatched: 2. Per the germline V gene, CDR1 is SGHTA and CDR2 is FQGTGA. The CDR3 sequence is CASSLGQANTEAFF. Here the CDR3 DNA reads TGTGCCAGCAGCTTGGGACAGGCTAACACTGAAGCTTTCTTT.

This chain uses TRBV5-1 with TRBJ2-3; the match to TRBD2 covers 11 bases. The CDR3 covers 16 residues. CDR1 and CDR2 from the germline V gene are SGHRS and YFSETQ. V trimming: 3 bases; J trimming: 5 bases; junction bases outside the gene matches: 8. CDR3 in DNA: TGCGCCAGCAGCTCGAATAGCGGGAGGGCCAGAGATACGCAGTATTTT. It yields the protein CASSSNSGRARDTQYF.

The chain carries TRBV18 and TRBJ1-3; D is possibly TRBD1 (6 bases). V was pared by 8 bases and J by 4 bases, with 21 bases between. Germline CDR1 and CDR2: KGHSH and LQKENI. The CDR3 length is 16 residues. CDR3 sequence reads: CASTHGTGHLGNTIYF. CDR3 coding DNA: TGTGCCAGCACCCACGGTACAGGGCATCTAGGAAACACCATATATTTT.

The chain recombines TRBV2 with TRBJ2-7; 9 nucleotides align to TRBD2. V lost 1 base, J lost 7 bases, and 8 bases stayed unmatched. The CDR3 has 15 residues. Looked up from germline, CDR1 is SNHLY and CDR2 is FYNNEI. Here the CDR3 reads CASSEVAGAFREQYF. Here the CDR3 DNA reads TGTGCCAGCAGTGAAGTAGCGGGAGCCTTTCGGGAGCAGTACTTC.

The chain couples TRBV19 to TRBJ2-5; D call uncertain. Germline V lookup: CDR1 LNHDA, CDR2 SQIVND (reference sequence). Trimming left V 4 bases short and J 0 bases short, with 3 bases between. The CDR3 contains 12 residues. The CDR3 DNA sequence: TGTGCCAGTAGTAGGAACCAAGAGACCCAGTACTTC. Its translation: CASSRNQETQYF.